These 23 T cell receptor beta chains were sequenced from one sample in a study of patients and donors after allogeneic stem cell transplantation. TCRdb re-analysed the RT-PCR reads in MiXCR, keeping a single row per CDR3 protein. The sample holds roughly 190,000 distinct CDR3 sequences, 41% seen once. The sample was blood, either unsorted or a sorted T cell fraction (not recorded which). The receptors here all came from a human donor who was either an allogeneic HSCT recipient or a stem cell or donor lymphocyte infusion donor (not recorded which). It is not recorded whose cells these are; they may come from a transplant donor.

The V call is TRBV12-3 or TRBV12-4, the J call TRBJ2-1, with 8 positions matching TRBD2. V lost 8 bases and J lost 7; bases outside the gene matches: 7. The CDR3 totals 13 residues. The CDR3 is CASQKREWNEQFF. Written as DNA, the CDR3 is TGTGCCAGCCAAAAGCGGGAGTGGAATGAGCAGTTCTTC.

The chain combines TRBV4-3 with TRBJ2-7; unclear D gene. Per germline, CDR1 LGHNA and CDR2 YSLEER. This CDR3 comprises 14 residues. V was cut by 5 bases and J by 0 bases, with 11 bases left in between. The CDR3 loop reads CASSMTLSSYEQYF. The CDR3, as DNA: TGCGCCAGCAGCATGACCCTAAGCTCCTACGAGCAGTACTTC.

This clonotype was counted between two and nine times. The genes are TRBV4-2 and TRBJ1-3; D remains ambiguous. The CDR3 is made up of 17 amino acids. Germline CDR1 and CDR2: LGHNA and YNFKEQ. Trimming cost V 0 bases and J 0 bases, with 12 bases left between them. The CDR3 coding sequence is TGTGCCAGCAGCCAAGAAAAGGACTCCTACTCTGGAAACACCATATATTTT. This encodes CASSQEKDSYSGNTIYF.

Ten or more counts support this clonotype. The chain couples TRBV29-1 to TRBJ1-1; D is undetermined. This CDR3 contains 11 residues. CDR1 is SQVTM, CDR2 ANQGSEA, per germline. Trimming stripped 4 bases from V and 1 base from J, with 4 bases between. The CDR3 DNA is TGCAGCGTTGTAGGGAACACTGAAGCTTTCTTT. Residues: CSVVGNTEAFF.

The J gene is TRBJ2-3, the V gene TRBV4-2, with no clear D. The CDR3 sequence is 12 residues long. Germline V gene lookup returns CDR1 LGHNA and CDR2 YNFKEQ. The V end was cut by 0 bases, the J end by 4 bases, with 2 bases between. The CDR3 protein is CASSQDSDTQYF. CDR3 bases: TGTGCCAGCAGCCAAGATTCAGATACGCAGTATTTT.

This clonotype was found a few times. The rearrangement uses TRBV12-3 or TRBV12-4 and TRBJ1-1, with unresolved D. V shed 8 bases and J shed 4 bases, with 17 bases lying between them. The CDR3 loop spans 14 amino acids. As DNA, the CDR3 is TGTGCCAGCCAAGGTGAAGGGTATGCCACTGAAGCTTTCTTT. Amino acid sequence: CASQGEGYATEAFF.

The CDR3 is CASSFRHSGANVLTF. As DNA, the CDR3 is TGTGCCAGCAGTTTTAGGCACTCGGGGGCCAACGTCCTGACTTTC. This rearrangement joins TRBV12-3 or TRBV12-4 to TRBJ2-6, with D uncertain. The CDR3 has 15 residues. V shed 3 bases and J shed 4 bases, with 10 bases lying between them.

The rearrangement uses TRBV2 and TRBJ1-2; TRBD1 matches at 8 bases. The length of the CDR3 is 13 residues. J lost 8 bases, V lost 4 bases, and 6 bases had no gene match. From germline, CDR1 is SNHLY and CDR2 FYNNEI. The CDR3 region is CASSAASGGGYTF. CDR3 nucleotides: TGTGCCAGCAGTGCAGCCTCAGGGGGCGGCTACACCTTC.

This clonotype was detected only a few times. CDR3 DNA: TGTGCCAGCAGTTACGGGGGGTTGAGCGAAAAACTGTTTTTT. It codes for CASSYGGLSEKLFF. This sequence joins TRBV6-5 and TRBJ1-4; TRBD1 is a possible D gene (5 bases). Germline CDR1 and CDR2: MNHEY and SVGAGI. The CDR3 runs 14 residues. V gave up 2 bases and J gave up 8 bases, with 12 bases separating them.

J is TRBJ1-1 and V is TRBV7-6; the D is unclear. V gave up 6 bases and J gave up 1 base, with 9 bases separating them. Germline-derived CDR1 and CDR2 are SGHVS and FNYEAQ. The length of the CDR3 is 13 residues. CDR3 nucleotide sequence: TGTGCCAGCAGTCCTGCCCAGAACACTGAAGCTTTCTTT. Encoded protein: CASSPAQNTEAFF.

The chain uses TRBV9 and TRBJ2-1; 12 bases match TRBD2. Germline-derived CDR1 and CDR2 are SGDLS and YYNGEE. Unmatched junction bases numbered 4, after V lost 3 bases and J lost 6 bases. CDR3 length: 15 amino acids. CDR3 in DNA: TGTGCCAGCAGCGGAGGACTAGCGGGATTCAATGAGCAGTTCTTC. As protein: CASSGGLAGFNEQFF.

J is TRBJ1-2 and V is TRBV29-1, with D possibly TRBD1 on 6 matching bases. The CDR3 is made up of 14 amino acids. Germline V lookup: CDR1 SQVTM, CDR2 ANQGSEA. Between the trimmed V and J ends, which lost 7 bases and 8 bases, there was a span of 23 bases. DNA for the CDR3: TGCAGCGCCGCCGTTGATGGACAGAGGGAAGGCTACACCTTC. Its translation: CSAAVDGQREGYTF.

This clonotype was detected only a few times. CDR3 residues: CASSSGTSDTDTQYF. The CDR3 coding sequence is TGTGCCAGCAGTTCCGGGACTAGCGACACAGATACGCAGTATTTT. The rearrangement joins TRBV6-5 to TRBJ2-3; 10 positions match TRBD2. The trim removed 4 bases at V and 2 bases at J, leaving 3 bases unmatched. Germline CDR1 MNHEY, CDR2 SVGAGI. The CDR3 has 15 residues.

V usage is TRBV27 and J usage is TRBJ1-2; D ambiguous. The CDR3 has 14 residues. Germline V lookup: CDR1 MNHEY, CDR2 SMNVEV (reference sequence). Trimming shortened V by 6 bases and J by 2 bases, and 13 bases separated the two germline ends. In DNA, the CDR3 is TGTGCCAGCAGCCTCAGAGAGGGAAACTATGGCTACACCTTC. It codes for CASSLREGNYGYTF.

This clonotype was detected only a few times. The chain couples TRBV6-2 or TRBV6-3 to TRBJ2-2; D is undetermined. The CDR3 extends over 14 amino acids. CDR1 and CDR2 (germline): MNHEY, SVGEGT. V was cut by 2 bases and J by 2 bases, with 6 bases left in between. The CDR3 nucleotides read TGTGCCAGCAGTTACGTACAAAACACCGGGGAGCTGTTTTTT. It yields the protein CASSYVQNTGELFF.

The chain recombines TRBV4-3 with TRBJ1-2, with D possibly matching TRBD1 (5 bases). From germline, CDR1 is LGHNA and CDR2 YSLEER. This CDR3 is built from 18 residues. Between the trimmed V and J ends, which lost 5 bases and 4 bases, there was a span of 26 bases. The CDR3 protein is CASSAVGYRQRISYGYTF. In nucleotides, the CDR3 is TGCGCCAGCAGCGCAGTTGGATACAGGCAGAGAATTTCCTATGGCTACACCTTC.

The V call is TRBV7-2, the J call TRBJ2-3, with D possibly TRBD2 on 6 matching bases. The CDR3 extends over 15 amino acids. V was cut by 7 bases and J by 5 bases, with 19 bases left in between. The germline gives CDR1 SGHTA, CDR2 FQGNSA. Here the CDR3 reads CASTRTIRSEDTQYF. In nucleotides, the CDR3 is TGTGCCAGCACCCGGACTATCCGATCTGAAGATACGCAGTATTTT.

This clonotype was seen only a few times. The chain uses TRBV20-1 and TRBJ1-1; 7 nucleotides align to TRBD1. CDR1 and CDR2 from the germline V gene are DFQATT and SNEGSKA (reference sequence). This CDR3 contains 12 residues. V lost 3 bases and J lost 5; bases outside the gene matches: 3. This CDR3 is CSASPGGTEAFF. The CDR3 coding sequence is TGCAGTGCTAGCCCAGGGGGAACTGAAGCTTTCTTT.

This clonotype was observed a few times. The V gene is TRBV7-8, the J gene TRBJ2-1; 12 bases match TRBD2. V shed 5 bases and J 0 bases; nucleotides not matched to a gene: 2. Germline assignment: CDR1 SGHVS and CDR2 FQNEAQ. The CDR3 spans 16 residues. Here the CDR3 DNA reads TGTGCCAGCAGCGGACTAGCGGGGATCTCCTACAATGAGCAGTTCTTC. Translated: CASSGLAGISYNEQFF.

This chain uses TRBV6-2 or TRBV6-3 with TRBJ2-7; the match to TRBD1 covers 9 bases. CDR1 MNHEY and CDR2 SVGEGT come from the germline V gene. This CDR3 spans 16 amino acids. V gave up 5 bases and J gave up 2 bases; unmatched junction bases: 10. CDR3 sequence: CASSTTGTGIAYEQYF. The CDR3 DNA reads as TGTGCCAGCAGTACGACCGGGACAGGGATCGCCTACGAGCAGTACTTC.

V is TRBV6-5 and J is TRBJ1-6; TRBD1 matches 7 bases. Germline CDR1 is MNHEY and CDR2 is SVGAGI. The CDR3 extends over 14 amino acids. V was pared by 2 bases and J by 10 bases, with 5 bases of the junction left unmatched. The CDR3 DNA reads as TGTGCCAGCAGTTACGGACAGGTGTGGTCACCCCTCCACTTT. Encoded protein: CASSYGQVWSPLHF.

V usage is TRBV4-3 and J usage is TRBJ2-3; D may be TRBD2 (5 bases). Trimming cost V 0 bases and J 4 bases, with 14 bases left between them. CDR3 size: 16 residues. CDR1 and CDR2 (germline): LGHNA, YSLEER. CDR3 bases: TGCGCCAGCAGCCAAGATCATGGCGAGGGCGCAGATACGCAGTATTTT. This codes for CASSQDHGEGADTQYF.

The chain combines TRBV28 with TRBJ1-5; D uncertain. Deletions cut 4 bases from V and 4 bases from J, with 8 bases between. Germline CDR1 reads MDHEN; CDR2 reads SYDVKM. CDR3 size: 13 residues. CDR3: CASSSPVNQPQHF. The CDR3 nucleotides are TGTGCCAGCAGTTCGCCAGTAAATCAGCCCCAGCATTTT. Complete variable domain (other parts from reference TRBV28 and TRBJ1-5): DVKVTQSSRYLVKRTGEKVFLECVQDMDHENMFWYRQDPGLGLRLIYFSYDVKMKEKGDIPEGYSVSREKKERFSLILESASTNQTSMYLCASSSPVNQPQHFGDGTRLSIL.